The rows below give T cell receptor beta chains drawn from one sample of a study of blood T cell repertoires in COVID-19. Sequencing was performed with immunoSEQ multiplex PCR; in TCRdb, only in-frame clones are kept and a portion is missing. Among about 120,000 clones listed, roughly 80% were seen once. Sequencing used peripheral blood. The receptors originated from a human donor in a cohort sampled during active COVID-19. Both conserved end residues are part of each CDR3. Each record gives: J gene, D gene, V gene, clone size, CDR3 protein, CDR3 DNA. A D gene is named only where the DNA matches it firmly. The size of a clone is reported for some rows only, either as once, few or many, or as a class for expanded clones.

J: TRBJ1-3
D: NA
V: TRBV5-1
size: NA
CDR3: CASSLVAGAGNTIYF
DNA: TGCGCCAGCAGCTTGGTGGCAGGGGCTGGAAACACCATATATTTT

J: TRBJ1-5
D: TRBD1
V: TRBV15
size: NA
CDR3: CATSIQGVLNQPQHF
DNA: TGTGCCACCAGTATACAGGGGGTCTTGAATCAGCCCCAGCATTTT

J: TRBJ2-5
D: TRBD2
V: TRBV4-1
size: NA
CDR3: CASSLGLAGAHTQETQYF
DNA: TGCGCCAGCAGCCTGGGACTAGCGGGGGCCCATACCCAAGAGACCCAGTACTTC

J: TRBJ1-3
D: TRBD1
V: TRBV5-1
size: few
CDR3: CASSSYTGADTIYF
DNA: TGCGCCAGCAGCTCCTATACAGGGGCGGACACCATATATTTT

J: TRBJ1-5
D: TRBD1
V: TRBV4-1
size: few
CDR3: CASSQWTGELQPQHF
DNA: TGCGCCAGCAGCCAATGGACAGGGGAGTTGCAGCCCCAGCATTTT

J: TRBJ2-1
D: NA
V: TRBV5-1
size: NA
CDR3: CASTLGDNEQFF
DNA: TGCGCCAGCACGCTCGGGGACAATGAGCAGTTCTTC

J: TRBJ2-1
D: NA
V: TRBV19
size: NA
CDR3: CASSMYSSSYNEQFF
DNA: TGTGCCAGTAGTATGTACAGCAGCTCCTACAATGAGCAGTTCTTC

J: TRBJ1-5
D: NA
V: TRBV27
size: NA
CDR3: CASSRQGLNQPQHF
DNA: TGTGCCAGCAGTAGGCAGGGCCTGAATCAGCCCCAGCATTTT

J: TRBJ2-7
D: NA
V: TRBV5-5
size: NA
CDR3: CASSLGGQYPYEQYF
DNA: TGTGCCAGCAGCTTGGGTGGGCAGTACCCCTACGAGCAGTACTTC

J: TRBJ1-4
D: NA
V: TRBV5-1
size: NA
CDR3: CASSFTEGDEKLFF
DNA: TGCGCCAGCAGCTTTACTGAGGGGGATGAAAAACTGTTTTTT

J: TRBJ1-4
D: NA
V: TRBV2
size: medium-sized
CDR3: CASSEGTWEEKLFF
DNA: TGTGCCAGCAGTGAGGGGACATGGGAAGAAAAACTGTTTTTT

J: TRBJ1-1
D: NA
V: TRBV7-2
size: NA
CDR3: CASSLIVNTEAFF
DNA: TGTGCCAGCAGCTTAATAGTGAACACTGAAGCTTTCTTT

J: TRBJ1-5
D: NA
V: TRBV27
size: few
CDR3: CASRQADQPQHF
DNA: TGTGCCAGCAGACAGGCGGATCAGCCCCAGCATTTT

J: TRBJ2-2
D: NA
V: TRBV9
size: NA
CDR3: CASSVAGVGTGELFF
DNA: TGTGCCAGCAGCGTGGCAGGGGTGGGCACCGGGGAGCTGTTTTTT

J: TRBJ2-3
D: TRBD2
V: TRBV5-1
size: NA
CDR3: CASRESGGNTDTQYF
DNA: TGCGCCAGCAGGGAAAGCGGGGGGAACACAGATACGCAGTATTTT

J: TRBJ2-3
D: TRBD2
V: TRBV10-1
size: NA
CDR3: CASSVGAGGTDTQYF
DNA: TGCGCCAGCAGTGTTGGAGCGGGGGGCACAGATACGCAGTATTTT

J: TRBJ1-4
D: TRBD1
V: TRBV6-1
size: few
CDR3: CASSVRQGPANEKLFF
DNA: TGTGCCAGCAGTGTACGACAGGGCCCGGCTAATGAAAAACTGTTTTTT

J: TRBJ2-2
D: NA
V: TRBV2
size: few
CDR3: CASTLQAAGMNTGELFF
DNA: TGTGCCAGCACTCTCCAGGCGGCAGGGATGAACACCGGGGAGCTGTTTTTT

J: TRBJ1-5
D: NA
V: TRBV6-5
size: NA
CDR3: CASCVSHQPQHF
DNA: TGTGCCAGCTGCGTCTCACATCAGCCCCAGCATTTT

J: TRBJ1-2
D: TRBD1
V: TRBV24-1
size: NA
CDR3: CATSSGTGVDGYTF
DNA: TGTGCCACCAGCTCCGGGACAGGGGTCGATGGCTACACCTTC

J: TRBJ1-1
D: NA
V: TRBV28
size: NA
CDR3: CASSKQGRDTEAFF
DNA: TGTGCCAGCAGTAAACAAGGGAGGGACACTGAAGCTTTCTTT

J: TRBJ2-3
D: TRBD1
V: TRBV27
size: NA
CDR3: CASSLSGTGGTDTQYF
DNA: TGTGCCAGCAGTTTATCCGGGACAGGAGGCACAGATACGCAGTATTTT

J: TRBJ1-1
D: TRBD1
V: TRBV4-1
size: once
CDR3: CASSTRTGMNTEAFF
DNA: TGCGCCAGCAGCACCCGGACAGGCATGAACACTGAAGCTTTCTTT

J: TRBJ2-5
D: NA
V: TRBV6-5
size: NA
CDR3: CASTRKQGTRETQYF
DNA: TGTGCCAGCACCCGGAAACAGGGGACTCGGGAGACCCAGTACTTC

J: TRBJ1-2
D: TRBD1
V: TRBV19
size: few
CDR3: CASSITAPGQGSYTF
DNA: TGTGCCAGTAGTATTACCGCCCCCGGACAGGGATCCTACACCTTC

J: TRBJ2-3
D: NA
V: TRBV27
size: NA
CDR3: CASAQGSDTQYF
DNA: TGTGCCAGCGCTCAGGGATCGGATACGCAGTATTTT

J: TRBJ2-7
D: TRBD2
V: TRBV5-1
size: NA
CDR3: CASSGAGRSYEQYF
DNA: TGCGCCAGCAGCGGAGCGGGACGAAGCTACGAGCAGTACTTC

J: TRBJ2-3
D: NA
V: TRBV11-2
size: few
CDR3: CASSLFQGLTDTQYF
DNA: TGTGCCAGCAGCTTGTTTCAGGGACTCACAGATACGCAGTATTTT

J: TRBJ2-4
D: TRBD1
V: TRBV11-2
size: few
CDR3: CASSPGTVNIQYF
DNA: TGTGCCAGCAGCCCTGGGACAGTAAACATTCAGTACTTC

J: TRBJ2-1
D: TRBD1
V: TRBV3-1/TRBV3-2
size: NA
CDR3: CASRAGTVYNEQFF
DNA: TGTGCCAGCAGGGCCGGGACAGTCTACAATGAGCAGTTCTTC

J: TRBJ2-5
D: TRBD2
V: TRBV5-5
size: NA
CDR3: CASSFSGGAQETQYF
DNA: TGTGCCAGCAGCTTTAGCGGGGGGGCACAAGAGACCCAGTACTTC